Following are 21 T cell receptor beta chains from one sample sequenced in a study of T cell repertoires in cytomegalovirus infection (dated by TCRdb to between 2019 and 2020). The instrument was an Illumina HiSeq 1500. The raw public data were reprocessed by TCRdb itself: fastp quality trimming at Q25, MiXCR clonotype calling, in-frame beta chains only. Rows are unified per CDR3 protein, each entry keeping the most common DNA and genes. The sample table lists about 740,000 distinct CDR3 sequences, roughly 36% of them with a count of one. Of the sample, 2.5% to 3% is held by the ten largest clones. The material sequenced was PBMCs. These receptors all come from a human donor in good health (CMV status not recorded). Some clones in this sample may be carry-over from other donors' samples.

The chain has TRBV20-1 and TRBJ1-1; D uncertain. The V gene lost 6 bases and the J gene lost 4 bases, with 18 bases spanning the gap. The CDR3 totals 14 residues. The V gene's germline CDR1 is DFQATT and CDR2 SNEGSKA (reference sequence). The CDR3 protein is CSAEKDPGGTEAFF. CDR3 bases: TGCAGTGCGGAGAAAGACCCAGGAGGCACTGAAGCTTTCTTT.

For this clonotype: Likely a read error: the CDR3 ends without its conserved phenylalanine or tryptophan. The J gene is TRBJ2-6, the V gene TRBV12-3 or TRBV12-4; D unclear. The CDR3 is 15 residues long. Trimming took off 5 bases at V and 4 bases at J, with 12 bases between the two ends. The CDR3 DNA follows: TGTGCCAGCAGTCCCAGACTCTCGGGGGCCAACGTCCTGACTTTA. It translates to CASSPRLSGANVLTL.

The chain carries TRBV6-4 and TRBJ2-6; possible D gene TRBD2, 5 bases. Germline CDR1 and CDR2: MRHNA and SNTAGT. This CDR3 has 15 residues. V lost 3 bases, J lost 8 bases, and 14 bases lay in between. CDR3 coding DNA: TGTGCCAGCAGTGAGGGAGTGGGCAGTCCCAACGTCCTGACTTTC. Translating gives CASSEGVGSPNVLTF.

This clonotype turned up a few times. The chain joins TRBV7-8 to TRBJ2-7; D remains unclear. V lost 5 bases and J lost 3, with 11 bases in between. Per the germline V gene, CDR1 is SGHVS and CDR2 is FQNEAQ. The CDR3 loop spans 13 amino acids. This chain's CDR3 is CASSPAGFYEQYF. The CDR3 DNA sequence: TGTGCCAGCAGCCCAGCTGGCTTCTACGAGCAGTACTTC.

This clonotype turned up a few times. The chain has TRBV6-5 and TRBJ2-1, with a tentative D call TRBD1 (6 bases). Germline CDR1 is MNHEY and CDR2 is SVGAGI. This CDR3 is built from 16 residues. V dropped 0 bases and J dropped 5 bases, with 14 bases sitting between them. The DNA for the CDR3 is TGTGCCAGCAGTTACTCTTTAGGGGGTATGAACAATGAGCAGTTCTTC. Residues: CASSYSLGGMNNEQFF.

At least ten counts were recorded for this clonotype. V and J are TRBV7-2 and TRBJ2-2; the match to TRBD2 covers 10 bases. J was trimmed by 0 bases and V by 2 bases; bases with no gene match: 12. The CDR3 totals 20 residues. Germline CDR1 is SGHTA and CDR2 is FQGNSA. The DNA for the CDR3 is TGTGCCAGCAGCTTAAGAGAGTGGGTAGCGGGAGGACCGAACACCGGGGAGCTGTTTTTT. It yields the protein CASSLREWVAGGPNTGELFF.

The chain combines TRBV5-1 with TRBJ2-3; tentatively, D is TRBD1 (5 bases). Germline V gene data show CDR1 as SGHRS and CDR2 as YFSETQ. V lost 0 bases and J lost 5, with 10 bases in between. There are 14 residues in the CDR3. The CDR3 spells CASSLVGQGDTQYF. In nucleotides, the CDR3 is TGCGCCAGCAGCTTGGTAGGCCAGGGAGATACGCAGTATTTT.

This sequence joins TRBV18 and TRBJ1-1; possibly TRBD1 for D (5 bases). The CDR3 length is 15 residues. Between the trimmed V and J ends, which lost 4 bases and 2 bases, there was a span of 14 bases. Germline loops: CDR1 KGHSH, CDR2 LQKENI. The CDR3 region has the DNA TGTGCCAGCTCACTAACGACAGAGACCAACACTGAAGCTTTCTTT. Its protein is CASSLTTETNTEAFF.

This clonotype was seen a few times. This chain connects TRBV7-9 to TRBJ1-4; 9 bases agree with TRBD1. This CDR3 is built from 14 residues. Germline V gene sequence: CDR1 SEHNR, CDR2 FQNEAQ (reference sequence). J gave up 8 bases and V 5 bases, and 6 bases lay outside the gene matches. The CDR3 DNA follows: TGTGCCAGCAGCATACAGGGGGCGAGGGAAAAACTGTTTTTT. Its translation is CASSIQGAREKLFF. Looking up the rest from reference TRBV7-9 and TRBJ1-4 gives the full variable domain: DTGVSQNPRHKITKRGQNVTFRCDPISEHNRLYWYRQTLGQGPEFLTYFQNEAQLEKSRLLSDRFSAERPKGSFSTLEIQRTEQGDSAMYLCASSIQGAREKLFFGSGTQLSVL.

V and J are TRBV19 and TRBJ2-5; 7 nucleotides match TRBD1. The CDR3 contains 15 residues. V shed 3 bases and J 2 bases; nucleotides not matched to a gene: 6. The germline gives CDR1 LNHDA, CDR2 SQIVND (reference sequence). CDR3 protein: CASSMGDSIQETQYF. DNA for the CDR3: TGTGCCAGTAGTATGGGGGACAGCATACAAGAGACCCAGTACTTC.

At least ten counts were recorded for this clonotype. This chain links TRBV7-9 with TRBJ1-5; D is unclear. The CDR3 runs to 13 residues. Germline CDR1 and CDR2: SEHNR and FQNEAQ (reference sequence). Between the trimmed V and J ends, which lost 3 bases and 5 bases, there was a span of 8 bases. CDR3 DNA: TGTGCCAGCAGCTTTAAGACTGATCAGCCCCAGCATTTT. This sequence encodes CASSFKTDQPQHF.

This chain links TRBV19 with TRBJ1-1; D may be TRBD1 (5 bases). Germline CDR1 and CDR2: LNHDA and SQIVND (reference sequence). V shed 3 bases and J shed 1 base, with 9 bases lying between them. The CDR3 is 14 residues long. The CDR3 reads CASSMGPRNTEAFF. The CDR3 nucleotides read TGTGCCAGTAGTATGGGACCGCGGAACACTGAAGCTTTCTTT.

This clonotype has just a few counts. The chain carries TRBV11-2 and TRBJ2-7, with D uncertain. Trimming took off 0 bases at V and 2 bases at J, with 8 bases between the two ends. This CDR3 region has 14 residues. CDR1 is SGHAT, CDR2 FQNNGV, per germline. CDR3 protein: CASSLEAPTYEQYF. CDR3 bases: TGTGCCAGCAGCTTAGAGGCTCCTACCTACGAGCAGTACTTC. The whole variable domain, remainder taken from reference TRBV11-2 and TRBJ2-7, is EAGVAQSPRYKIIEKRQSVAFWCNPISGHATLYWYQQILGQGPKLLIQFQNNGVVDDSQLPKDRFSAERLKGVDSTLKIQPAKLEDSAVYLCASSLEAPTYEQYFGPGTRLTVT.

This clonotype came up a few times. The chain recombines TRBV7-2 with TRBJ2-7; 13 nucleotides line up with TRBD2. Trimming cost V 4 bases and J 2 bases; bases outside gene matches: 5. This CDR3 contains 16 residues. CDR1 SGHTA and CDR2 FQGNSA come from the germline V gene. The CDR3, as DNA: TGTGCCAGCAGCTCTTCCGGGACTAGCGGGACCTACGAGCAGTACTTC. Translation gives CASSSSGTSGTYEQYF.

The genes are TRBV10-3 and TRBJ2-3, with D perhaps being TRBD1 or TRBD2 (6 bases each). Per the germline V gene, CDR1 is ENHRY and CDR2 is SYGVKD. CDR3 length: 13 amino acids. CDR3 nucleotides: TGTGGTGTCGGGGGCGCAAGCACAGATACGCAGTATTTT. It codes for CGVGGASTDTQYF.

CDR3 protein: CASSPLVGDEQFF. The CDR3 DNA reads TGCGCCAGCAGCCCTCTAGTTGGCGATGAGCAGTTCTTC. V is TRBV5-1 and J is TRBJ2-1, with no clear D. The CDR3 totals 13 residues. The V gene's germline CDR1 is SGHRS and CDR2 YFSETQ. V shed 4 bases and J shed 8 bases, with 13 bases lying between them.

This clonotype was seen a handful of times. This chain joins TRBV5-1 and TRBJ2-1; possibly TRBD2 for D (6 bases). The CDR3 runs to 15 residues. Germline V gene data show CDR1 as SGHRS and CDR2 as YFSETQ. V lost 1 base, J lost 2 bases, and 10 bases lay in between. The chain's CDR3 is CASSLNGSPYNEQFF. The CDR3 DNA reads TGCGCCAGCAGCTTGAACGGGAGCCCCTACAATGAGCAGTTCTTC. The entire variable domain, with the rest obtained from reference TRBV5-1 and TRBJ2-1, is as follows: KAGVTQTPRYLIKTRGQQVTLSCSPISGHRSVSWYQQTPGQGLQFLFEYFSETQRNKGNFPGRFSGRQFSNSRSEMNVSTLELGDSALYLCASSLNGSPYNEQFFGPGTRLTVL.

The gene calls are TRBV19 and TRBJ1-2; 7 nucleotides match TRBD1. The CDR3 is made up of 13 amino acids. CDR1 and CDR2 (germline): LNHDA, SQIVND (reference sequence). Germline trimming cut 8 bases from V and 2 bases from J; bases unmatched to any gene: 5. The CDR3 sequence: CASQGGGNYGYTF. In DNA, the CDR3 is TGTGCCAGTCAAGGGGGCGGAAACTATGGCTACACCTTC.

The chain carries TRBV7-6 and TRBJ2-2; maybe TRBD1 (6 bases). V was trimmed by 6 bases and J by 1 base, leaving 18 bases between them. The CDR3 is made up of 17 amino acids. Germline lookup yields CDR1 SGHVS and CDR2 FNYEAQ. The CDR3 DNA is TGTGCCAGCAGGCCCAGGGGTCAGGGGCAGAACACCGGGGAGCTGTTTTTT. Its translation is CASRPRGQGQNTGELFF.

This clonotype was seen repeatedly, ten times or more. The J gene is TRBJ2-1, the V gene TRBV7-3, with a possible D match to TRBD2 (7 bases). V lost 5 bases, J lost 4 bases, and 18 bases lay in between. The CDR3 length is 16 residues. CDR1 SGHTA and CDR2 FQGTGA come from the germline V gene. In nucleotides, the CDR3 is TGTGCCAGCAGCCCAAAGGGAGGGGGGGGGTACAATGAGCAGTTCTTC. Translated: CASSPKGGGGYNEQFF.

At least ten counts were recorded for this clonotype. The chain uses TRBV7-2 and TRBJ1-1; D not resolved. Trimming took 9 bases from V and 0 from J, leaving 20 bases between them. The CDR3 length is 16 residues. Germline-derived CDR1 and CDR2 are SGHTA and FQGNSA. As DNA, the CDR3 is TGTGCCAGTGCCCGCATGGAGGCAACCCTGAACACTGAAGCTTTCTTT. This encodes CASARMEATLNTEAFF.